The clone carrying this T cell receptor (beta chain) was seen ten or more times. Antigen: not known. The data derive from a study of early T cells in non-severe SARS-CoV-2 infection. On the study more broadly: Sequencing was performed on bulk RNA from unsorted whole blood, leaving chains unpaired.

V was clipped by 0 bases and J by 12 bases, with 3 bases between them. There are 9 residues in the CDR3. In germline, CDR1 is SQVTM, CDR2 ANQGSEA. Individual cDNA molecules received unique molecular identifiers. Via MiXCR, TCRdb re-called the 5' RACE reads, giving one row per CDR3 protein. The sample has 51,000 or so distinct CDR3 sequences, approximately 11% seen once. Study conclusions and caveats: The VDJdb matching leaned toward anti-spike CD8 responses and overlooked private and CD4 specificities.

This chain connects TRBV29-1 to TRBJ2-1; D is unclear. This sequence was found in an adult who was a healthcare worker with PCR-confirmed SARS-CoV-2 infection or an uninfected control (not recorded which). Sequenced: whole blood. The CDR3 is CSVEDGQFF. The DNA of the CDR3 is TGCAGCGTTGAAGATGGGCAGTTCTTC.